This TCR beta chain was found in a study of CD8 T cells in Susac syndrome. The V gene lost 0 bases and the J gene lost 0 bases, with 14 bases spanning the gap. Germline loops: CDR1 LGHDT, CDR2 YNNKEL (reference sequence). The CDR3 is 17 amino acids. Roughly 0.45 to 1 ug RNA was reverse transcribed with random hexamers. MiXCR was run by TCRdb on the immunoSEQ multiplex PCR reads, yielding one entry per CDR3 protein. This sample has more than 40,000 distinct CDR3 sequences; more than 85% occur once, and the top ten carry approximately 0.54%. This clonotype originated in a human donor in good health. Sequenced material: CD8+ T cells from PBMCs. This sequence joins TRBV3-1 and TRBJ1-1; D ambiguous. This CDR3 reads CASSQDVALYMNTEAFF. CDR3 coding DNA: TGTGCCAGCAGCCAAGACGTCGCTCTATACATGAACACTGAAGCTTTCTTT.